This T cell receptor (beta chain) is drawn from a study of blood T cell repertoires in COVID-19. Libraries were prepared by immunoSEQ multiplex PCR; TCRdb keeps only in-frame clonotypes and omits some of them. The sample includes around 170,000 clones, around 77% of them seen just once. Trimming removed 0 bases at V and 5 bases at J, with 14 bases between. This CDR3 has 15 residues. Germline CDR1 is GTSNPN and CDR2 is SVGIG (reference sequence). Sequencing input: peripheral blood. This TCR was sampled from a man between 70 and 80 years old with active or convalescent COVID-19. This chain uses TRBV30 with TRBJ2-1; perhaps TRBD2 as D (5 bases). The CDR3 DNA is TGTGCCTGGAGTGTAGGACGGACTGACAACAATGAGCAGTTCTTC. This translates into CAWSVGRTDNNEQFF.